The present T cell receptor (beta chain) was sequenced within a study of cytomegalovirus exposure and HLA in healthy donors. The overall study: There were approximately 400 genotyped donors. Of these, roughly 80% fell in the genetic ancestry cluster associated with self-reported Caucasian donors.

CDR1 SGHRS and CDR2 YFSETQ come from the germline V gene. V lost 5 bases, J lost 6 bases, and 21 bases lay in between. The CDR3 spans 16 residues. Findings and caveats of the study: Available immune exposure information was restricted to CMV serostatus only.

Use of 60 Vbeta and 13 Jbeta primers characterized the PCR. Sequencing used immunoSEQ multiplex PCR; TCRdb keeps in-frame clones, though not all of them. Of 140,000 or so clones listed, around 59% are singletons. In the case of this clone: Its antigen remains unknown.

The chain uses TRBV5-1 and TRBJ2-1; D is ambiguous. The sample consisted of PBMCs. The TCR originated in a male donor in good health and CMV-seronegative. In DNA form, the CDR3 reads TGCGCCAGCAGGGTACAGCCCAGTGTCCCGTTCAATGAGCAGTTCTTC. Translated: CASRVQPSVPFNEQFF.